The 8 T cell receptor beta chains presented below share a single source sample, sequenced in a study of T cell repertoires in cytomegalovirus infection. The antigens for these receptors are not known. MiXCR, run by TCRdb on the reads, gives a single entry per CDR3 protein. The sample contains about 570,000 distinct CDR3 sequences, around 40% of which appear only once. The input for sequencing was cultured PBMCs, taken from culture after CMV antigen stimulation. The receptors were sampled from a human donor in good health (CMV status not recorded). Some clones in this sample may be carry-over from other donors' samples.

The gene calls are TRBV6-6 and TRBJ1-5; a weak D match, TRBD1 (5 bases). Deletions cut 0 bases from V and 2 bases from J, with 14 bases between. The germline gives CDR1 MNHNY, CDR2 SVGAGI (reference sequence). The CDR3 contains 17 residues. The DNA for the CDR3 is TGTGCCAGCAGTTACTCGGGGGGAGGCTACGGCAATCAGCCCCAGCATTTT. It translates to CASSYSGGGYGNQPQHF.

This clonotype was found a few times. This chain joins TRBV7-2 and TRBJ2-5, with 7 positions matching TRBD1. This CDR3 region has 14 residues. The V gene's germline CDR1 is SGHTA and CDR2 FQGNSA. The V gene end was trimmed by 5 bases and the J gene end by 5 bases; junction bases not matched to a gene: 8. In nucleotides, the CDR3 is TGTGCCAGCAGCCCTACAGGGGTCCGGGAGACCCAGTACTTC. It encodes CASSPTGVRETQYF.

This clonotype has just a few counts. The chain employs TRBV7-9 and TRBJ1-2; D not certain. Germline V gene lookup returns CDR1 SEHNR and CDR2 FQNEAQ (reference sequence). The germline V and J ends were trimmed by 1 base and 4 bases, with 13 bases remaining between them. The CDR3 extends over 15 amino acids. The CDR3 is CASSLEPTPRYGYTF. The DNA of the CDR3 is TGTGCCAGCAGCTTAGAGCCCACTCCGCGCTATGGCTACACCTTC.

The rearrangement links TRBV19 to TRBJ1-5; no firm D call. V dropped 4 bases and J dropped 3 bases, with 10 bases sitting between them. Germline loops: CDR1 LNHDA, CDR2 SQIVND (reference sequence). The CDR3 has 14 residues. The CDR3: CASSTRLLNQPQHF. CDR3 coding DNA: TGTGCCAGTAGTACCCGACTCCTCAATCAGCCCCAGCATTTT.

This clonotype has more than one count but fewer than ten. CDR3 nucleotides: TGTGCCAGCAGCTTAGTCGGGCTAGCGGGAACAGATACGCAGTATTTT. Translated: CASSLVGLAGTDTQYF. The chain uses TRBV7-2 and TRBJ2-3; 9 bases are shared with TRBD2. The CDR3 runs 16 residues. The V gene end was trimmed by 1 base and the J gene end by 3 bases; junction bases not matched to a gene: 5. Germline V gene data show CDR1 as SGHTA and CDR2 as FQGNSA.

This clonotype was observed a few times. This chain uses TRBV7-2 with TRBJ2-5; 7 bases are a match to TRBD2. V lost 8 bases, J lost 1 base, and 4 bases stayed unmatched. The CDR3 runs 13 residues. Germline CDR1 is SGHTA and CDR2 is FQGNSA. The CDR3 is CASAGVVQETQYF. The CDR3 DNA sequence: TGTGCCAGCGCGGGGGTTGTCCAAGAGACCCAGTACTTC.

Ten or more counts support this clonotype. This chain links TRBV7-8 with TRBJ2-1; 10 positions match TRBD2. Trimming at V came to 1 base and at J to 0 bases, leaving 6 bases not matched to a gene. CDR3 length: 18 amino acids. The V gene's germline CDR1 is SGHVS and CDR2 FQNEAQ. The CDR3 here is CASSLGGGLAASYNEQFF. In DNA, the CDR3 is TGTGCCAGCAGCTTAGGGGGCGGACTAGCGGCCTCCTACAATGAGCAGTTCTTC.

This clonotype was detected once. This chain connects TRBV5-1 to TRBJ2-7, with a weak D call TRBD2 (5 bases). The CDR3 has 15 residues. Germline assignment: CDR1 SGHRS and CDR2 YFSETQ. With 3 bases removed from V and 3 bases from J, the gap between germline ends came to 16 bases. Here the CDR3 reads CASSSGSLLLYEQYF. The CDR3 bases are TGCGCCAGCAGCTCGGGGAGTCTGCTCCTCTACGAGCAGTACTTC.